This TCR beta chain was captured in a study of blood T cell repertoires in COVID-19. Study information: Italy, Spain and the United States were the sources of the convalescent and acute COVID-19 samples. The analysed material was cDNA or gDNA that came from T cells, B-cell-depleted T cells, or PBMCs.

Using immunoSEQ multiplex PCR, the repertoire was profiled, and TCRdb retains in-frame clones only, with some absent. The sample has some 250,000 clones; over 75% are singletons. Participants, about 18 to 90 years old, spanned some 23 US areas. Two negative PCRs, clearance, or symptom resolution characterized the recovered Cohort 3 donors. Sequenced input: PBMCs or T cells enriched from blood (not recorded which). This sequence was found in a man between 18 and 35 years old who had recovered from COVID-19.

The CDR3 coding sequence is TGTGCCAGCTCGGGACAGATACAAGAGACCCAGTACTTC. This gives the protein CASSGQIQETQYF. J is TRBJ2-5 and V is TRBV2; TRBD1 aligns across 7 bases. CDR3 length: 13 residues. V shed 8 bases and J 2 bases; nucleotides not matched to a gene: 5. Germline CDR1 SNHLY, CDR2 FYNNEI.